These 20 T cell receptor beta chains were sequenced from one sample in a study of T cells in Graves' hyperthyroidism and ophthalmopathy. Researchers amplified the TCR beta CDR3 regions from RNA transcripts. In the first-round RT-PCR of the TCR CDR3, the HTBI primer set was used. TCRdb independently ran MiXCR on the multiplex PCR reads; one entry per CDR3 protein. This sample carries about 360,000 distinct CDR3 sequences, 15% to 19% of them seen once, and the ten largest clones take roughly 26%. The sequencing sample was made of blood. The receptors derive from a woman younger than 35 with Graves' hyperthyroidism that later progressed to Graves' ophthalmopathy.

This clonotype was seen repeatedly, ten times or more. CDR3 residues: CASSPRTGAANSPLHF. In DNA, the CDR3 is TGTGCCAGCTCACCCCGGACAGGGGCCGCTAATTCACCCCTCCACTTT. The chain carries TRBV18 and TRBJ1-6; 9 bases agree with TRBD1. Germline assignment: CDR1 KGHSH and CDR2 LQKENI. After removal of 3 bases from V and 6 bases from J, the junction contained 6 bases not matched to a gene. This CDR3 contains 16 residues. Supplemented by reference TRBV18 and TRBJ1-6, the full variable domain reads NAGVMQNPRHLVRRRGQEARLRCSPMKGHSHVYWYRQLPEEGLKFMVYLQKENIIDESGMPKERFSAEFPKEGPSILRIQQVVRGDSAAYFCASSPRTGAANSPLHFGNGTRLTVT.

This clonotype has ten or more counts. CDR3 nucleotides: TGTGCCAGCAGTTTACAGACGATGAACACTGAAGCTTTCTTT. It translates to CASSLQTMNTEAFF. The rearrangement links TRBV12-3 or TRBV12-4 to TRBJ1-1; no clear D gene. V lost 2 bases to trimming and J lost 0 bases, with 7 bases between them. CDR3 length: 14 amino acids.

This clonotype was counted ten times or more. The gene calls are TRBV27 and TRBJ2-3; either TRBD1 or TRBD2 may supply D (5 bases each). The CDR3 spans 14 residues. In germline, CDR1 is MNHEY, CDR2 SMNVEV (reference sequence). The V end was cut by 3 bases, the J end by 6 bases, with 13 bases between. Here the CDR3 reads CASSFQGPHDTQYF. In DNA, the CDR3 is TGTGCCAGCAGTTTTCAGGGACCACACGATACGCAGTATTTT.

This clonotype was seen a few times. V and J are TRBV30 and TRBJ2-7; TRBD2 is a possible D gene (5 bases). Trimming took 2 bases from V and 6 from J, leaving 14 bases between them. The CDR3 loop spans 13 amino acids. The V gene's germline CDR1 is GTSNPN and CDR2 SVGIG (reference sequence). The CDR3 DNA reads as TGTGCCTGGAGTTTCCCGGACTCTGGCGAGCAGTACTTC. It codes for CAWSFPDSGEQYF.

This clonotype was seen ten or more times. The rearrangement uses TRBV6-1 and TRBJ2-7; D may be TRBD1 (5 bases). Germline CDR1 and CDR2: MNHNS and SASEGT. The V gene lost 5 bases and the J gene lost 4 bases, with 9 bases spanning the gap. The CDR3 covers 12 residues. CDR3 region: CASSPKGYEQYF. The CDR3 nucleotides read TGTGCCAGCAGTCCCAAGGGGTACGAGCAGTACTTC.

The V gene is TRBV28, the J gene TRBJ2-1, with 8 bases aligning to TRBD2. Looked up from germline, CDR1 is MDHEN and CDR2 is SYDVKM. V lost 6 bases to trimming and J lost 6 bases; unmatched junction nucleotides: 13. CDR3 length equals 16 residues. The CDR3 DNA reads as TGTGCCAGCAGGAAATTTAGCGTCCGGGAGGGCAATGAGCAGTTCTTC. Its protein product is CASRKFSVREGNEQFF.

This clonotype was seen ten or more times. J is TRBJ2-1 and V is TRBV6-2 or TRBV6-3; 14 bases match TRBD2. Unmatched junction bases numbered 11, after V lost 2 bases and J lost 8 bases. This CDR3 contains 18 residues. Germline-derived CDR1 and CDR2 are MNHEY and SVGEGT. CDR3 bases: TGTGCCAGCAGTTACCTCCGGGGACTAGCGGGAGATCGCGATGAGCAGTTCTTC. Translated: CASSYLRGLAGDRDEQFF.

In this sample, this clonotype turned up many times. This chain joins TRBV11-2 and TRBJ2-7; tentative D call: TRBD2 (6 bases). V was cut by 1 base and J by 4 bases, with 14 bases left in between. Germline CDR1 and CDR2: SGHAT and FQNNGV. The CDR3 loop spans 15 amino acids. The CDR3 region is CASSLGGDWIYEQYF. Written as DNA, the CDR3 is TGTGCCAGCAGCTTAGGAGGGGACTGGATTTACGAGCAGTACTTC.

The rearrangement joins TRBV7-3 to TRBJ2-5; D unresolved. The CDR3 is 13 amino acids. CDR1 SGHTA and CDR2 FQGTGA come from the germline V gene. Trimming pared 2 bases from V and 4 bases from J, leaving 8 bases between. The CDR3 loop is CASSLQARETQYF. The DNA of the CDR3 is TGTGCCAGCAGCTTACAGGCCCGAGAGACCCAGTACTTC.

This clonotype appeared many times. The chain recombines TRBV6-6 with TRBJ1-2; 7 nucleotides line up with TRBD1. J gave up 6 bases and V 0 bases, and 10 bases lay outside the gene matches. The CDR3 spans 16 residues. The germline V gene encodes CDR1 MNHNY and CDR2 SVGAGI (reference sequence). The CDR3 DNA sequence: TGTGCCAGCAGTTACTCGGCTGAGGACAGGTTTGATGGCTACACCTTC. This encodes CASSYSAEDRFDGYTF.

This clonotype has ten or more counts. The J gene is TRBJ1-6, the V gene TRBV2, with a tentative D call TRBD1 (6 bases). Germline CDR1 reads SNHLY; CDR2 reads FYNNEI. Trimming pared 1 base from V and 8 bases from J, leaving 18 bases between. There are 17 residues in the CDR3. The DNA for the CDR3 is TGTGCCAGCAGTGAAGTCATGGGACAAGGGGCCTATTCACCCCTCCACTTT. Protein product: CASSEVMGQGAYSPLHF. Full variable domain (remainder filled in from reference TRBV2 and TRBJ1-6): EPEVTQTPSHQVTQMGQEVILRCVPISNHLYFYWYRQILGQKVEFLVSFYNNEISEKSEIFDDQFSVERPDGSNFTLKIRSTKLEDSAMYFCASSEVMGQGAYSPLHFGNGTRLTVT.

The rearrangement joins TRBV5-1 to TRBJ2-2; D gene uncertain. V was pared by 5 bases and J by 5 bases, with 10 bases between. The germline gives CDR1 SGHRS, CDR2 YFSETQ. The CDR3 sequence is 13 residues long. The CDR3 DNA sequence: TGCGCCAGCAGACCATCGGGTACCGGGGAGCTGTTTTTT. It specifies CASRPSGTGELFF.

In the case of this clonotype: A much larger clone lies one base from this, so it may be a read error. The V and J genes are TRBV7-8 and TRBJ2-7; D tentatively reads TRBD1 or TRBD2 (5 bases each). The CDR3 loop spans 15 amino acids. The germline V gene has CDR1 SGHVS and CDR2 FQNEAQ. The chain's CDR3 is CASSLFSGTYYEQCF. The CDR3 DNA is TGTGCCAGCAGCTTATTTTCAGGGACCTACTACGAGCAGTGCTTC.

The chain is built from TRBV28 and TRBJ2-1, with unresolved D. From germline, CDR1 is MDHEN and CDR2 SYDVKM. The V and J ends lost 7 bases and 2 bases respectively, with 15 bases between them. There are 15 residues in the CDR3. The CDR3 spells CASKPNLDTYNEQFF. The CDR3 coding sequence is TGTGCCAGCAAGCCCAATTTGGATACCTACAATGAGCAGTTCTTC.

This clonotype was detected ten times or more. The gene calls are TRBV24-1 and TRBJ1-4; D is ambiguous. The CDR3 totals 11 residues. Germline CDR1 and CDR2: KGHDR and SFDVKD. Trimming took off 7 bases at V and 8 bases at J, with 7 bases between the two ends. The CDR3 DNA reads TGTGCCACCAGCCGAGGGGAAAAACTGTTTTTT. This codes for CATSRGEKLFF.

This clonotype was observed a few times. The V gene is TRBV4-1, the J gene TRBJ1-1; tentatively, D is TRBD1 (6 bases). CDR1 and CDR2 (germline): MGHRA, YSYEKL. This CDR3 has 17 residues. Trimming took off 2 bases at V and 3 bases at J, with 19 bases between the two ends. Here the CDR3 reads CASSQSGMGARDTEAFF. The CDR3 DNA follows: TGCGCCAGCAGCCAATCCGGGATGGGGGCAAGGGACACTGAAGCTTTCTTT.

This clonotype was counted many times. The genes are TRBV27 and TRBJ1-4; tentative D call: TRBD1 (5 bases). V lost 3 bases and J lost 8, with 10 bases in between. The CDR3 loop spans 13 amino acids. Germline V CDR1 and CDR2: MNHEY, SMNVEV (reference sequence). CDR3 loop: CASSLGRAEKLFF. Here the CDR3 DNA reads TGTGCCAGCAGTTTGGGACGTGCGGAAAAACTGTTTTTT.

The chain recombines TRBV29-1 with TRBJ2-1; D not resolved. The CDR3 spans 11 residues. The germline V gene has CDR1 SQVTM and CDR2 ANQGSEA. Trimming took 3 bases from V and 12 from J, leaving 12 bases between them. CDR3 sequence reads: CSVDPLGPQFF. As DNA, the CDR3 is TGCAGCGTTGACCCCTTAGGGCCGCAGTTCTTC.

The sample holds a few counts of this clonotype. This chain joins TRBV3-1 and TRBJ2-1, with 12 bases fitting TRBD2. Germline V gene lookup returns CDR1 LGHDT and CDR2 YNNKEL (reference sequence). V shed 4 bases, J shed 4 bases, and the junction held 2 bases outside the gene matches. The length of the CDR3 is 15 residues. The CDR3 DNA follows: TGTGCCAGCAGCCGGACTAGCGGGATGTACAATGAGCAGTTCTTC. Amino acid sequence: CASSRTSGMYNEQFF.

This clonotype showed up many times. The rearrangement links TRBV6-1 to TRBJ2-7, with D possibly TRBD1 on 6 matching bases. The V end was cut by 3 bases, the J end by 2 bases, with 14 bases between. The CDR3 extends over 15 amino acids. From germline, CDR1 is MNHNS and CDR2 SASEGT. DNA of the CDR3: TGTGCCAGCAGTGACACCGACAGGTTACCCTACGAGCAGTACTTC. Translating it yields CASSDTDRLPYEQYF.